This T cell receptor (beta chain) comes out of a study of T cell responses to AZD1222 COVID-19 vaccine. As for the study in general: Second-dose intervals near 4 or 12 weeks were combined.

Overall study findings and caveats: Just 6 or 7 AZD1222 recipients were seropositive at baseline. Epitopes outside B.1.351 and B.1.1.7 mutated regions reportedly drew nearly half of spike TCRs.

The V segment lost 0 bases and the J segment 3 bases; nucleotides outside the gene matches: 4. CDR3 length: 16 residues. The germline gives CDR1 MNHEY, CDR2 SVGEGT. For this clone: What it recognizes is unknown.

Only in-frame clones appear in the TCRdb table, and some are missing; sequencing was by immunoSEQ multiplex PCR. This sample has roughly 100,000 clones; roughly 91% occur once, and the top ten carry 3.5% to 4.5%. This sample comprised peripheral blood, obtained on day 0 of AZD1222 vaccination. The rearrangement joins TRBV6-2 or TRBV6-3 to TRBJ2-7; 11 nucleotides line up with TRBD2. The receptor was derived from an adult in good health. CDR3 in DNA: TGTGCCAGCAGTTACTCCCTTAGCGGGGGGGTCTACGAGCAGTACTTC. This codes for CASSYSLSGGVYEQYF.